The clone carrying this T cell receptor beta chain was counted a few times. Its antigen is as yet unknown. This sample stems from a study of naive and memory T cell subsets. The study's findings and limits: Clonotypes are single alpha or beta chains, not paired receptors.

Germline CDR1 MNHEY, CDR2 SVGEGT. V shed 6 bases, J shed 5 bases, and the junction held 8 bases outside the gene matches. This CDR3 has 15 residues. Two oligonucleotides, mixed equimolar, formed the beta constant-region primer covering TRBC1 and TRBC2. The cDNA 3' end received a ligated single-stranded oligonucleotide carrying the SP2 primer and a 12-nucleotide UMI. Via MiXCR, TCRdb re-called the UMI-ligation and nested PCR reads, giving one row per CDR3 protein. The sample includes approximately 85,000 distinct CDR3 sequences, 7% to 8% of them seen just once. From the second PCR step, alpha and beta chains were amplified apart.

The sequenced sample was central memory CD4+ T cells from blood. The chain uses TRBV6-2 or TRBV6-3 and TRBJ2-1; TRBD2 matches at 9 bases. The source is a human donor in good health. CDR3 loop: CASSTLAGRHNEQFF. CDR3 DNA: TGTGCCAGCAGCACCCTAGCGGGGAGACACAATGAGCAGTTCTTC.